The present TCR beta chain was sequenced within a study of shared clonotypes between healthy human individuals. About the research overall: Per donor, three plates held CD4 naive cells, three held CD4 memory, two held CD8 naive and one held CD8 memory.

Clones were read by immunoSEQ multiplex PCR, and TCRdb kept only the in-frame ones, dropping some. The data show millions of clones, 85% to 95% seen once. The CDR3 sequence is 14 residues long. CDR1 and CDR2 (germline): SGHTS, YDEGEE. The junction had 9 bases not matched to a gene; V was cut back by 0 bases and J by 9 bases. The receptor was isolated from a man aged 18 to 30 in good health. V is TRBV5-8 and J is TRBJ2-7; 7 bases line up with TRBD2. Material for sequencing was naive CD4+ T cells sorted from blood. Subset: CD45RA+ positively selected. CDR3 in DNA: TGTGCCAGCAGCTTGGAGGGACTATACTCAACGCAGTACTTC. It encodes CASSLEGLYSTQYF. The whole variable domain, remainder taken from reference TRBV5-8 and TRBJ2-7, is EAGVTQSPTHLIKTRGQQATLRCSPISGHTSVYWYQQALGLGLQFLLWYDEGEERNRGNFPPRFSGRQFPNYSSELNVNALELEDSALYLCASSLEGLYSTQYFGPGTRLTVT.